Described below is a single T cell receptor (beta chain) sequence and its context. An input of roughly 0.5 to 1 ug of RNA was subjected to reverse transcription using random hexamers. TCRdb reprocessed the immunoSEQ multiplex PCR reads via MiXCR and lists one record per CDR3 protein. The sample lists roughly 180,000 distinct CDR3 sequences, roughly 94% seen once, with 0.095% to 0.1% in the top ten. This sample stems from a study of CD8 T cells in Susac syndrome. Study-level information: Treatment at blood withdrawal was none, corticosteroids, or intravenous immunoglobulin alone in Susac syndrome patients.

The CDR3 covers 14 residues. In germline, CDR1 is KGHDR, CDR2 SFDVKD. The V end was cut by 3 bases, the J end by 0 bases, with 7 bases between. Source material: CD4+ T cells from PBMCs. The chain has TRBV24-1 and TRBJ2-5; D unresolved. The clonotype originates from a human donor with Susac syndrome. The CDR3 sequence is CATSDPVYQETQYF. Here the CDR3 DNA reads TGTGCCACCAGTGATCCCGTCTACCAAGAGACCCAGTACTTC.